The clone carrying this T cell receptor beta chain has at least ten counts. The sample is drawn from a study of T-cell memory formation after mild COVID-19. From 5'RACE with constant-segment primers came TCR alpha and TCR beta cDNA libraries that carried sample barcodes and UMIs. TCRdb reprocessed the 5' RACE reads with MiXCR, giving one entry per CDR3 protein. The sample holds nearly 350,000 distinct CDR3 sequences, roughly 13% seen once. Germline CDR1 and CDR2: MNHEY and SVGEGT. The CDR3 covers 12 residues. V was shortened by 6 bases and J by 7 bases, with 12 bases between the two germline ends. The TCR was taken from a man aged 18-30 years who had mild COVID-19 (a few samples of this study predate the infection). Cell type and time point are not known. Sequencing input: PBMCs or a T cell subset sorted from them (not recorded which). V usage is TRBV6-2 or TRBV6-3 and J usage is TRBJ1-1; possibly TRBD1 for D (5 bases). For the CDR3, the DNA is TGTGCCAGCAGCCCCCAGGGTGATGAAGCTTTCTTT. This translates into CASSPQGDEAFF.